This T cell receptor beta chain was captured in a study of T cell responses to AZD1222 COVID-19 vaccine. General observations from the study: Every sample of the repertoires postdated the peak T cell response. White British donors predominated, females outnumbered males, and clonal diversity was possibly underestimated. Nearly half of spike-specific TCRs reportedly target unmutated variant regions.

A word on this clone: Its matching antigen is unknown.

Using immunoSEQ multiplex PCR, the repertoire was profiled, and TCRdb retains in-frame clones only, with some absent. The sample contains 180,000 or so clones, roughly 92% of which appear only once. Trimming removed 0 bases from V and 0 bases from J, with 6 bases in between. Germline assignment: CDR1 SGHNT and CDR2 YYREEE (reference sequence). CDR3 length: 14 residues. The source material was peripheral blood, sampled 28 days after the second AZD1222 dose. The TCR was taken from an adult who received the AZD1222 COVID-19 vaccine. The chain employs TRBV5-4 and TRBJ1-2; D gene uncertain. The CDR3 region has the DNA TGTGCCAGCAGCTTGGGGTCAGCTAACTATGGCTACACCTTC. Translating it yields CASSLGSANYGYTF.